These T cell receptor beta chains were read from a single sample in a study of radiation and T cells in renal cell carcinoma. Only in-frame clones appear in the TCRdb table, and some are missing; sequencing was by immunoSEQ multiplex PCR. The data hold 90,000 to 100,000 clones, with 70% to 90% observed a single time. Sequences were derived from blood, sampled from a patient whose treatment included radiotherapy and nephrectomy. Every receptor here comes from a man between 45 and 60 years old with renal cell carcinoma. Both conserved end residues are part of each CDR3. D genes are given only for firm matches. Clone size is given for some rows only: seen once, a few or many times, or a class if the clone is expanded.

abundance: once
v_gene: TRBV2
j_gene: TRBJ2-2
d_gene: -
CDR3aa: CASSGRARTGELFF
CDR3nt: TGTGCCAGCAGTGGCAGGGCTCGAACCGGGGAGCTGTTTTTT

abundance: -
v_gene: TRBV7-9
j_gene: TRBJ2-5
d_gene: -
CDR3aa: CASSPNWETQYF
CDR3nt: TGTGCCAGCAGCCCCAATTGGGAGACCCAGTACTTC

abundance: -
v_gene: TRBV7-9
j_gene: TRBJ2-3
d_gene: TRBD2
CDR3aa: CASSLVSGVPAGAQYF
CDR3nt: TGTGCCAGCAGCTTAGTTTCCGGGGTCCCCGCGGGGGCGCAGTATTTT

abundance: -
v_gene: TRBV6-1
j_gene: TRBJ1-1
d_gene: -
CDR3aa: CASSETGNTEAFF
CDR3nt: TGTGCCAGCAGTGAAACGGGAAACACTGAAGCTTTCTTT

abundance: -
v_gene: TRBV6-4
j_gene: TRBJ2-6
d_gene: -
CDR3aa: CQRGPGANVLTF
CDR3nt: TGTCAAAGGGGCCCAGGGGCCAACGTCCTGACTTTC

abundance: -
v_gene: TRBV28
j_gene: TRBJ2-5
d_gene: TRBD1
CDR3aa: CASRLDRAQETQYF
CDR3nt: TGTGCCAGCAGACTAGACAGGGCGCAGGAGACCCAGTACTTC

abundance: -
v_gene: TRBV15
j_gene: TRBJ2-7
d_gene: -
CDR3aa: CATSTGDGHYEQYF
CDR3nt: TGTGCCACCAGCACTGGGGACGGACACTACGAGCAGTACTTC

abundance: few
v_gene: TRBV28
j_gene: TRBJ1-2
d_gene: -
CDR3aa: CASSPRRADGYTF
CDR3nt: TGTGCCAGCAGTCCCCGACGGGCCGATGGCTACACCTTC

abundance: -
v_gene: TRBV13
j_gene: TRBJ2-1
d_gene: -
CDR3aa: CASSLGDEQFF
CDR3nt: TGTGCCAGCAGCTTAGGGGATGAGCAGTTCTTC

abundance: -
v_gene: TRBV2
j_gene: TRBJ2-2
d_gene: -
CDR3aa: CASRLDFAGELFF
CDR3nt: TGTGCCAGCAGGCTGGACTTTGCCGGGGAGCTGTTTTTT

abundance: -
v_gene: TRBV28
j_gene: TRBJ2-3
d_gene: -
CDR3aa: CASSLLGGTDTQYF
CDR3nt: TGTGCCAGCAGTTTATTAGGAGGCACAGATACGCAGTATTTT

abundance: -
v_gene: TRBV6-1
j_gene: TRBJ2-1
d_gene: TRBD2
CDR3aa: CASSRLAGDHNEQFF
CDR3nt: TGTGCCAGCAGCAGACTAGCGGGAGATCACAATGAGCAGTTCTTC

abundance: -
v_gene: TRBV4-2
j_gene: TRBJ1-5
d_gene: -
CDR3aa: CASSQDRLDQPQHF
CDR3nt: TGTGCCAGCAGCCAAGATCGTCTAGATCAGCCCCAGCATTTT

abundance: -
v_gene: TRBV5-1
j_gene: TRBJ1-1
d_gene: -
CDR3aa: CASSHSWPLRRNTEAFF
CDR3nt: TGCGCCAGCAGCCACTCATGGCCTCTCAGGCGGAACACTGAAGCTTTCTTT

abundance: -
v_gene: TRBV7-8
j_gene: TRBJ1-5
d_gene: -
CDR3aa: CASSHTRTESNQPQHF
CDR3nt: TGTGCCAGCAGCCATACCAGGACAGAATCAAATCAGCCCCAGCATTTT

abundance: once
v_gene: TRBV14
j_gene: TRBJ2-3
d_gene: TRBD1
CDR3aa: CASRRQGASDTQYF
CDR3nt: TGTGCCAGCAGGCGACAGGGGGCAAGTGATACGCAGTATTTT

abundance: -
v_gene: TRBV30
j_gene: TRBJ2-1
d_gene: TRBD2
CDR3aa: CAWSGLAGARSAYNEQFF
CDR3nt: TGTGCCTGGTCCGGACTAGCGGGAGCGCGATCCGCCTACAATGAGCAGTTCTTC

abundance: -
v_gene: TRBV27
j_gene: TRBJ2-7
d_gene: -
CDR3aa: CASSLKAGVYEQYF
CDR3nt: TGTGCCAGCAGTTTAAAGGCAGGGGTCTACGAGCAGTACTTC

abundance: -
v_gene: TRBV5-1
j_gene: TRBJ2-7
d_gene: -
CDR3aa: CASSLGTRKAYEQYF
CDR3nt: TGCGCCAGCAGCTTGGGGACACGCAAAGCCTACGAGCAGTACTTC

abundance: -
v_gene: TRBV9
j_gene: TRBJ2-5
d_gene: TRBD2
CDR3aa: CASSTTGTSGETQYF
CDR3nt: TGTGCCAGCAGCACCACAGGGACTAGCGGAGAGACCCAGTACTTC

abundance: -
v_gene: TRBV7-9
j_gene: TRBJ2-1
d_gene: -
CDR3aa: CASSRTGRSNEQFF
CDR3nt: TGTGCCAGCAGCCGCACCGGTAGAAGCAATGAGCAGTTCTTC

abundance: -
v_gene: TRBV7-2
j_gene: TRBJ2-3
d_gene: TRBD2
CDR3aa: CASSYPGVAGGKTDTQYF
CDR3nt: TGTGCCAGCAGCTACCCTGGAGTAGCGGGGGGAAAGACAGATACGCAGTATTTT

abundance: once
v_gene: TRBV2
j_gene: TRBJ2-7
d_gene: TRBD2
CDR3aa: CASQTSGDEQYF
CDR3nt: TGTGCCAGCCAAACTAGCGGTGATGAGCAGTACTTC

abundance: -
v_gene: TRBV5-8
j_gene: TRBJ2-2
d_gene: TRBD2
CDR3aa: CASARLAGVTGELFF
CDR3nt: TGTGCCAGCGCAAGACTAGCGGGAGTCACCGGGGAGCTGTTTTTT

abundance: -
v_gene: TRBV19
j_gene: TRBJ2-7
d_gene: TRBD1
CDR3aa: CASSLQGADEQYF
CDR3nt: TGTGCCAGTAGTTTACAGGGGGCGGACGAGCAGTACTTC